This T cell receptor (beta chain) emerged from a study of cytomegalovirus exposure and HLA in healthy donors. About the research overall: Earlier work reported 100 million to 130 million unique TCR beta sequences from about 190 million T cells. Study-wide findings and caveats: Of the V segments, some could not be distinguished, including TRBV6-2 and TRBV6-3, and were excluded. In an earlier analysis, most TCR beta V segments were productive about 87% or about 30% of the time. Later work associated approximately 17,000 TCR beta sequences with HLA alleles at 0.05 false discovery rate.

On this clone itself: Its antigen is undetermined.

V was trimmed by 2 bases and J by 1 base, leaving 14 bases between them. This CDR3 is 16 amino acids long. Per germline, CDR1 MDHEN and CDR2 SYDVKM. PCR primers comprised 60 Vbeta and 13 Jbeta primers. Measured with immunoSEQ multiplex PCR; TCRdb has only the in-frame clones, and not every one. The sample has 55,000 to 70,000 clones; roughly 83% are singletons. The TCR sequence derives from a human donor in good health. Material for sequencing was PBMCs. The V call is TRBV28, the J call TRBJ1-1; tentative D call: TRBD1 (5 bases). Here the CDR3 reads CASSLTGALGNTEAFF. The CDR3 region has the DNA TGTGCCAGCAGTTTAACTGGGGCTCTGGGGAACACTGAAGCTTTCTTT.